The 17 T cell receptor beta chains in this list originate from one sample, sequenced in a study of T cell responses to AZD1222 COVID-19 vaccine. Repertoires were generated with immunoSEQ multiplex PCR, while TCRdb's copy carries only in-frame clones and drops some. The sample consists of fewer than 120,000 clones, around 90% of them appearing once. The source material was peripheral blood, sampled 28 days after the second AZD1222 dose. The receptors were sampled from an adult who received the AZD1222 COVID-19 vaccine.

The chain couples TRBV30 to TRBJ1-3; D is undetermined. The CDR3 runs 14 residues. The germline gives CDR1 GTSNPN, CDR2 SVGIG (reference sequence). Deletions cut 2 bases from V and 0 bases from J, with 8 bases between. The CDR3 bases are TGTGCCTGGAGTCGCGGGAGCTCTGGAAACACCATATATTTT. Protein product: CAWSRGSSGNTIYF.

V gene TRBV4-1 combines with J gene TRBJ1-3; a weak D match, TRBD1 (6 bases). Germline CDR1 reads MGHRA; CDR2 reads YSYEKL. This CDR3 spans 18 amino acids. V gave up 0 bases and J gave up 0 bases, with 15 bases separating them. The CDR3 region has the DNA TGCGCCAGCAGCCAAGAGCGCCGCGGGGGCTTCTCTGGAAACACCATATATTTT. It yields the protein CASSQERRGGFSGNTIYF.

The chain couples TRBV4-1 to TRBJ2-3; 8 bases align to TRBD2. After removal of 1 base from V and 4 bases from J, the junction contained 7 bases not matched to a gene. The length of the CDR3 is 16 residues. The germline V gene encodes CDR1 MGHRA and CDR2 YSYEKL. CDR3 nucleotides: TGCGCCAGCAGCCAAGTCAAAGCGGGGGACGCAGATACGCAGTATTTT. This gives the protein CASSQVKAGDADTQYF.

This chain links TRBV28 with TRBJ1-3; TRBD1 matches 9 bases. J lost 7 bases, V lost 7 bases, and 2 bases had no gene match. Germline loops: CDR1 MDHEN, CDR2 SYDVKM. The CDR3 runs 12 residues. The CDR3 here is CASIGQGNTIYF. CDR3 coding DNA: TGTGCCAGCATCGGACAGGGGAACACCATATATTTT.

V gene TRBV10-3 combines with J gene TRBJ1-5; 7 bases match TRBD1. V dropped 8 bases and J dropped 7; count of bases not matched to a gene: 8. Per the germline V gene, CDR1 is ENHRY and CDR2 is SYGVKD. This CDR3 region has 13 residues. The CDR3 loop is CAIVDRAGQPQHF. The CDR3 DNA reads as TGTGCCATCGTAGACAGGGCGGGGCAGCCCCAGCATTTT.

The chain combines TRBV7-6 with TRBJ1-5; possibly TRBD1 for D (5 bases). The germline gives CDR1 SGHVS, CDR2 FNYEAQ. Trimming stripped 5 bases from V and 6 bases from J, with 17 bases between. The CDR3 extends over 15 amino acids. The CDR3 DNA sequence: TGTGCCAGCAGCGCGGAGCAGGGTTGGGCTCAGCCCCAGCATTTT. Translation gives CASSAEQGWAQPQHF.

CDR3 loop: CASSYRGWDYGYTF. CDR3 nucleotides: TGTGCCAGCAGCTACAGGGGTTGGGACTATGGCTACACCTTC. The chain couples TRBV27 to TRBJ1-2, with 7 bases aligning to TRBD1. The CDR3 extends over 14 amino acids. CDR1 and CDR2 (germline): MNHEY, SMNVEV (reference sequence). V shed 6 bases and J 3 bases; nucleotides not matched to a gene: 7.

The J gene is TRBJ1-1, the V gene TRBV2; D not resolved. V gave up 7 bases and J gave up 4 bases, with 13 bases separating them. Germline V gene data show CDR1 as SNHLY and CDR2 as FYNNEI. The CDR3 is 13 amino acids. The CDR3 region is CASNSGDRTEAFF. CDR3 DNA: TGTGCCAGCAATTCCGGGGATCGCACTGAAGCTTTCTTT. The full variable domain, with the rest looked up from reference TRBV2 and TRBJ1-1, is EPEVTQTPSHQVTQMGQEVILRCVPISNHLYFYWYRQILGQKVEFLVSFYNNEISEKSEIFDDQFSVERPDGSNFTLKIRSTKLEDSAMYFCASNSGDRTEAFFGQGTRLTVV.

This clone has a single count. The genes are TRBV20-1 and TRBJ1-1, with unresolved D. Germline V gene lookup returns CDR1 DFQATT and CDR2 SNEGSKA (reference sequence). The length of the CDR3 is 11 residues. Trimming removed 3 bases at V and 3 bases at J, with 5 bases between. Here the CDR3 reads CSARIHTEAFF. The CDR3 DNA is TGCAGTGCTAGGATACACACTGAAGCTTTCTTT.

The chain is built from TRBV5-4 and TRBJ2-5; the D is unclear. The V end was cut by 0 bases, the J end by 5 bases, with 8 bases between. The length of the CDR3 is 13 residues. CDR1 SGHNT and CDR2 YYREEE come from the germline V gene (reference sequence). The DNA for the CDR3 is TGTGCCAGCAGCTTGGAGGTGTATGAGACCCAGTACTTC. Its protein product is CASSLEVYETQYF.

The V call is TRBV6-5, the J call TRBJ1-1, with 11 bases identical to TRBD1. This CDR3 comprises 14 residues. J lost 10 bases, V lost 0 bases, and 4 bases had no gene match. Germline assignment: CDR1 MNHEY and CDR2 SVGAGI. In DNA form, the CDR3 reads TGTGCCAGCAGTTACTCAGTGGACAGGGGGCGAGCTTTCTTT. It is translated as CASSYSVDRGRAFF.

The chain couples TRBV29-1 to TRBJ2-7; 10 bases align to TRBD2. V trimming: 4 bases; J trimming: 12 bases; junction bases outside the gene matches: 9. Germline V gene data show CDR1 as SQVTM and CDR2 as ANQGSEA. This CDR3 region has 12 residues. CDR3 in amino acids: CSVALASGSTYF. CDR3 nucleotide sequence: TGCAGCGTTGCCCTGGCTAGCGGGAGTACGTACTTC.

The chain recombines TRBV7-3 with TRBJ1-1, with D unresolved. Germline V gene lookup returns CDR1 SGHTA and CDR2 FQGTGA. V was cut by 5 bases and J by 8 bases, with 15 bases left in between. The CDR3 runs to 13 residues. The CDR3 sequence is CASSANDLLEAFF. CDR3 bases: TGTGCCAGCAGCGCAAACGACCTACTAGAAGCTTTCTTT.

V usage is TRBV2 and J usage is TRBJ1-5; TRBD1 is a possible D gene (6 bases). The germline gives CDR1 SNHLY, CDR2 FYNNEI. Trimming took off 2 bases at V and 1 base at J, with 9 bases between the two ends. This CDR3 spans 15 amino acids. The CDR3 region is CASSELGGSNQPQHF. The CDR3 nucleotides read TGTGCCAGCAGTGAACTAGGGGGAAGCAATCAGCCCCAGCATTTT.

CDR3 region: CASSPARYNEQFF. CDR3 in DNA: TGTGCCAGCTCACCAGCGAGATACAATGAGCAGTTCTTC. This chain connects TRBV18 to TRBJ2-1; D is unclear. CDR3 length: 13 residues. Per germline, CDR1 KGHSH and CDR2 LQKENI. V was clipped by 2 bases and J by 4 bases, with 6 bases between them.

The chain joins TRBV29-1 to TRBJ1-2; 9 bases are shared with TRBD1. The CDR3 has 15 residues. Trimming cost V 1 base and J 5 bases; bases outside gene matches: 8. Germline lookup yields CDR1 SQVTM and CDR2 ANQGSEA. As DNA, the CDR3 is TGCAGCGTTGAAGTAGCCGGGACAGGGTATTATGGCTACACCTTC. Translation: CSVEVAGTGYYGYTF.

This chain connects TRBV7-9 to TRBJ2-5, with 10 bases lining up with TRBD2. V shed 0 bases and J 6 bases; nucleotides not matched to a gene: 7. The CDR3 runs 16 residues. Germline V CDR1 and CDR2: SEHNR, FQNEAQ (reference sequence). The CDR3 DNA reads as TGTGCCAGCAGCTTAGCGTCTAGCGGGAGTTTTAAGACCCAGTACTTC. The encoded protein is CASSLASSGSFKTQYF. The entire variable domain, with the rest obtained from reference TRBV7-9 and TRBJ2-5, is as follows: DTGVSQNPRHKITKRGQNVTFRCDPISEHNRLYWYRQTLGQGPEFLTYFQNEAQLEKSRLLSDRFSAERPKGSFSTLEIQRTEQGDSAMYLCASSLASSGSFKTQYFGPGTRLLVL.